This T cell receptor (beta chain) comes out of a study of OX40 agonist ivuxolimab in advanced cancers. With regard to the full study: Ivuxolimab was an agonistic, fully human IgG2 monoclonal antibody directed against OX40 (CD134), a costimulatory receptor. Partial responses occurred in three dose-escalation patients, of whom one had hepatocellular carcinoma and two had cutaneous melanoma. The paper reports the monotherapy dose-escalation portion (N of about 52 patients) of the phase I ivuxolimab trial. In the dose-escalation cohort, 75% to 90% of patients were male, and the mean age was roughly 60 years with a range of roughly 23 to 90. Prior anti-PD-1, anti-PD-L1 or anti-CTLA-4 therapy was permitted, and checkpoint inhibitors had been received by about 36% of dose-escalation patients. Intravenous ivuxolimab was administered to patients every 2 weeks at six dose levels: 0.01, 0.1, 0.3, 1.5, 3 and 10 mg/kg. Of the roughly 50 dose-escalation patients, hepatocellular carcinoma was present in roughly 19, melanoma in around 15, renal cell carcinoma in 9 and head and neck cancer in 9. Peripheral TCRbeta sequencing was intended to test whether TCR sequence diversity was altered and clonal T-cell expansion was caused by ivuxolimab.

CDR1 is given as MNHNY and CDR2 as SVGAGI, both from the germline V gene (reference sequence). The junction carries 7 bases between V and J, which are trimmed by 5 bases and 2 bases respectively. The CDR3 covers 12 residues, taking in both the cysteine and the phenylalanine. Only the CDR3 DNA stays, 36 bases, in frame from base 1. Genomic DNA was extracted from sorted cells for sequencing of the TCRbeta CDR3 region. The immunoSEQ Assay was used to sequence the TCRbeta CDR3 regions. Here the immuneACCESS table is served through TCRdb, limited to in-frame sequences with V and J called. Missing clones are a known gap in these copies; in checked studies unresolved V genes cover under half, and the rest lacks a known reason. This sample holds roughly 70,000 clones; roughly 82% were observed only once. The ten top clones hold less than 2.5% of the sample. The trial excluded patients who had a history of autoimmune disease or who were on systemic immunosuppression. Peripheral blood for TCR sequencing was collected from all dose cohorts at baseline, on cycle 4 day 1, and on cycle 7 day 1. Samples were obtained from an open-label, multicenter, first-in-human phase I dose-escalation trial of ivuxolimab. The trial enrolled adults with locally advanced or metastatic head and neck squamous cell, hepatocellular, melanoma or renal cell carcinoma. Before TCR sequencing, CD4+ T cells and CD8+ T cells were sorted from peripheral blood as separate populations.

To note about this clone: Its antigen is still unknown. The record has no base qualities; no much larger clone is one base away. This same CDR3 is encoded by further DNA sequences in the sample.

Overall study outcomes, separate from this receptor: Low levels of normalized T-cell clonal expansion were also seen in some nonresponding patients. The antigen specificity of the clonally expanded peripheral T cells was not determined. After ivuxolimab, expanded clones were on average more numerous among CD8+ T cells than among CD4+ T cells. In the 0.1-3.0 mg/kg groups, partial responders were among the patients with the lowest normalized peripheral clonal expansion, particularly in CD8+ T cells. At doses of 0.1 to 3.0 mg/kg, clonal expansion of both CD4+ and CD8+ blood T cells was observed from baseline to week 6.

Sequenced here: CD4+ or CD8+ T cells sorted from blood, sampled in a trial of the OX40 agonist ivuxolimab. The sequence joins TRBV6-6 to TRBJ2-7, with the D gene too uncertain to name. The TCR was taken from an adult with an advanced solid tumor such as melanoma, head and neck, liver or kidney cancer. The DNA sequence is given as TGTGCCAGCAGTACAGAGCCCTACGAGCAGTACTTC. Its translation is CASSTEPYEQYF.